This TCR beta chain was identified in a study of blood T cell repertoires in COVID-19. Whole-study context: Specimens from acute and convalescent COVID-19 originated in the United States, Italy and Spain. Sources were T cells, B-cell-depleted T cells, or PBMCs; the material itself was cDNA or gDNA.

The CDR3 is made up of 16 amino acids. Germline V gives CDR1 SGHTA, CDR2 FQGNSA. The junction had 12 bases not matched to a gene; V was cut back by 5 bases and J by 3 bases. Study processing details: Nucleated cell counts were estimated from reference gene primer amplification. Here immunoSEQ multiplex PCR was the method, and the copy in TCRdb shows in-frame clones only, minus some. D and trimming come from the DNA, and the V and J calls and clone size come from that table. The repertoire holds some 40,000 clones, with around 86% as singletons. The sequencing sample was made of peripheral blood. V and J are TRBV7-2 and TRBJ2-5; 7 bases agree with TRBD2. The receptor was isolated from a woman over 75 with acute or convalescent COVID-19. For the CDR3, the DNA is TGTGCCAGCAGCCCAACCTTTTTGGGGGGGAAAGAGACCCAGTACTTC. Translated, it gives CASSPTFLGGKETQYF.